This T cell receptor beta chain came from a study of shared clonotypes between healthy human individuals. Clones were sequenced by immunoSEQ multiplex PCR, and TCRdb holds only the in-frame ones, with some missing. The sample shows over 950,000 clones, about 72% of them seen only once. Whole-study results and caveats: Represented diversity, genetic and exposure-history alike, was limited by few donors. Large sequencing depth failed to make sorted-subset sequencing complete, rarefaction showed.

With regard to this clone: The antigen remains unidentified.

The CDR3 covers 14 residues. V was clipped by 5 bases and J by 4 bases, with 11 bases between them. Germline V gene data show CDR1 as SGHTA and CDR2 as FQGNSA. The chain couples TRBV7-2 to TRBJ2-2; tentative D call: TRBD1 (6 bases). What was sequenced was memory CD4+ T cells from PBMCs. Subset meaning: CD45RA-negative fraction. This sequence was found in a man aged 18 to 30 in good health. Some clones in this sample may be carry-over from other donors' samples. This CDR3 reads CASSRQVLTGELFF. The DNA of the CDR3 is TGTGCCAGCAGCAGACAGGTCCTCACCGGGGAGCTGTTTTTT.